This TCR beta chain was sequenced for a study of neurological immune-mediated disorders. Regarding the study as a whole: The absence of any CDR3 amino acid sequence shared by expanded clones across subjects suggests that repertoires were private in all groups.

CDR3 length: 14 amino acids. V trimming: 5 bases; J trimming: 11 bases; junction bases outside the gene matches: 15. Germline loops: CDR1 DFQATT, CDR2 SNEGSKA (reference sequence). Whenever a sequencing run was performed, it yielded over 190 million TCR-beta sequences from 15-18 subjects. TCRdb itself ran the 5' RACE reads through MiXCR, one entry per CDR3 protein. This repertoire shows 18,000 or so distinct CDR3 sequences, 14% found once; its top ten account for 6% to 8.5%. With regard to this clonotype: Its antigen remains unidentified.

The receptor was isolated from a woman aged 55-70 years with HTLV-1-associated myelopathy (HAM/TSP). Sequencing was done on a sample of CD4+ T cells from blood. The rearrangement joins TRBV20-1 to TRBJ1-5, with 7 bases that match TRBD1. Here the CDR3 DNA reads TGCAGTGCTCAGGACAGGACTAGCAACCAGACCCAGCATTTT. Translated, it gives CSAQDRTSNQTQHF.